This TCR beta chain comes out of a study of T cell repertoires in cytomegalovirus infection. The wider study: The authors used CMV epitopes that were HLA-C-restricted (recently identified) and HLA-B-restricted (well studied). Based on public TCR beta signatures, there were indications of CMV infection and of a matching HLA type.

Whole-study findings and limits: Carriers of CMV and the relevant HLA type were discriminated by public TCR beta frequency. Clonotypes of TCR beta that were HLA-C-restricted and CMV-specific dominated the ex vivo response.

This CDR3 spans 15 amino acids. V was pared by 6 bases and J by 2 bases, with 7 bases of the junction left unmatched. With respect to this clonotype: Its antigen is unknown.

TCRdb processed the reads anew with MiXCR; each CDR3 protein has one entry. The sample yields 250,000 to 400,000 distinct CDR3 sequences, about 25% seen once. The sequence came from a human donor in good health (CMV status not recorded). Some clones in this sample may be carry-over from other donors' samples. V is TRBV12-3 or TRBV12-4 and J is TRBJ1-2, with 9 bases aligning to TRBD1. This specimen consisted of cultured PBMCs, obtained from culture after CMV antigen stimulation. The CDR3 coding sequence is TGTGCCAGCAGCGACCGGGACAGGGTAAACTATGGCTACACCTTC. It translates to CASSDRDRVNYGYTF.